These T cell receptor beta chains were read from a single sample in a study of regulatory T cells in long-lasting Graves disease. One entry per CDR3 protein results from TCRdb running MiXCR on the multiplex PCR reads. This table holds 400,000 to 600,000 distinct CDR3 sequences, approximately 21% found once. The sample consisted of peripheral blood mononuclear cells (PBMCs), taken when the disease was refractory, from a patient treated with antithyroid drugs. Receptors were obtained from a female donor with Graves disease. The CDR3 runs from the conserved cysteine through the conserved F or W. The order of the fields is CDR3 protein, CDR3 DNA, J gene, clone size, V gene, D gene. A D gene is named only where the DNA matches it firmly. Size tells how often a clone was seen (once, few, many) or the class of an expanded clone, and some rows leave it out.

CASSQLDSQYF | TGTGCCAGCTCACAGCTCGATTCCCAGTACTTC | TRBJ2-5 | few | TRBV18 | NA
CASSLKLDQINYEQYF | TGTGCCAGCAGCTTGAAGCTGGACCAGATCAACTACGAGCAGTACTTC | TRBJ2-7 | many | TRBV7-2 | NA
CASSQEGRGLGYTF | TGTGCCAGCAGCCAAGAGGGCCGGGGGCTTGGCTACACCTTC | TRBJ1-2 | NA | TRBV14 | NA
CASSPPFPGPEAFF | TGTGCCAGCAGCCCCCCGTTCCCGGGCCCTGAAGCTTTCTTT | TRBJ1-1 | NA | TRBV12-3/TRBV12-4 | NA
CSGGSGLVEETQYF | TGCAGTGGCGGCTCAGGCTTGGTGGAGGAGACCCAGTACTTC | TRBJ2-5 | many | TRBV20-1 | NA
CAWSKQGAGEAFF | TGTGCCTGGAGTAAACAGGGGGCAGGTGAAGCTTTCTTT | TRBJ1-1 | NA | TRBV30 | TRBD1
CASSGVDRAKNIQYF | TGTGCCAGCAGTGGGGTCGACAGGGCCAAAAACATTCAGTACTTC | TRBJ2-4 | many | TRBV12-3/TRBV12-4 | NA
CASSPHRGQVNTEAFF | TGTGCCAGCAGTCCGCACAGGGGGCAGGTGAACACTGAAGCTTTCTTT | TRBJ1-1 | many | TRBV12-3/TRBV12-4 | TRBD1
CATSTQTSGTRETQYF | TGTGCCACCAGCACACAGACTAGCGGGACGAGGGAGACCCAGTACTTC | TRBJ2-5 | many | TRBV15 | TRBD2
CASSLDPEWQYF | TGTGCCAGCAGCTTAGACCCAGAGTGGCAGTACTTC | TRBJ2-7 | few | TRBV7-9 | NA
CATSDPRQGPNSPLHF | TGTGCCACCAGTGATCCGCGACAGGGACCAAATTCACCCCTCCACTTT | TRBJ1-6 | NA | TRBV24-1 | TRBD1
CASSRSGGASYEQYF | TGTGCCAGCAGCCGAAGCGGGGGGGCCTCTTACGAGCAGTACTTC | TRBJ2-7 | many | TRBV28 | TRBD2
CASSKDPGPNTEAFF | TGTGCCAGCAGTAAAGACCCGGGGCCGAACACTGAAGCTTTCTTT | TRBJ1-1 | many | TRBV6-1 | NA
CASSLEGRGGYEQYF | TGTGCCAGCAGCTTAGAGGGCAGGGGGGGCTACGAGCAGTACTTC | TRBJ2-7 | NA | TRBV11-3 | NA
CASSAFMPQGNEAFF | TGTGCCAGCAGCGCATTTATGCCACAGGGGAACGAAGCTTTCTTT | TRBJ1-1 | many | TRBV28 | TRBD1
CSVVRDRATEAFF | TGCAGCGTCGTCCGGGACAGGGCTACTGAAGCTTTCTTT | TRBJ1-1 | many | TRBV29-1 | TRBD1
CATSRGAGTVNTGELFF | TGTGCCACCAGCAGAGGAGCCGGGACAGTTAACACCGGGGAGCTGTTTTTT | TRBJ2-2 | many | TRBV15 | TRBD1
CASSSGRGSYNEQFF | TGTGCCAGCAGCTCGGGACGGGGCTCCTACAATGAGCAGTTCTTC | TRBJ2-1 | NA | TRBV28 | NA
CASSRPSGELFF | TGTGCCAGCAGCCGTCCCTCCGGGGAGCTGTTTTTT | TRBJ2-2 | many | TRBV28 | NA
CASNGTPGLATGELFF | TGTGCCAGCAATGGCACCCCGGGACTAGCGACCGGGGAGCTGTTTTTT | TRBJ2-2 | NA | TRBV2 | TRBD2
CASSSGQGKTYEQYF | TGTGCCAGCAGTTCAGGACAGGGAAAGACCTACGAGCAGTACTTC | TRBJ2-7 | many | TRBV12-3/TRBV12-4 | TRBD1
CASSSSGTPSSGNTIYF | TGTGCCAGCAGCAGTTCCGGGACGCCGAGCTCTGGAAACACCATATATTTT | TRBJ1-3 | NA | TRBV9 | NA
CASSSRGIGGYTF | TGTGCCAGCAGTTCCAGGGGGATTGGAGGCTACACCTTC | TRBJ1-2 | many | TRBV27 | TRBD1
CASSFLSAQETQYF | TGTGCCAGCAGCTTTTTGTCTGCGCAAGAGACCCAGTACTTC | TRBJ2-5 | many | TRBV7-6 | NA
CAWSWTGGIYNSPLHF | TGTGCCTGGAGTTGGACAGGGGGTATCTACAATTCACCCCTCCACTTT | TRBJ1-6 | NA | TRBV30 | TRBD1
CASTPKPGGGTGVYSGANVLTF | TGTGCCAGCACCCCAAAACCTGGGGGAGGGACAGGGGTTTACTCTGGGGCCAACGTCCTGACTTTC | TRBJ2-6 | NA | TRBV6-1 | TRBD1
CASSEPGLATEAFF | TGTGCCAGCAGTGAGCCGGGTTTGGCCACTGAAGCTTTCTTT | TRBJ1-1 | many | TRBV2 | NA
CASGTGNRQQYF | TGTGCCTCCGGGACAGGGAACCGCCAGCAGTACTTC | TRBJ2-7 | many | TRBV30 | TRBD1
CASSYRGPHAYEQYF | TGTGCCAGCAGCTACAGGGGGCCCCACGCCTACGAGCAGTACTTC | TRBJ2-7 | many | TRBV27 | TRBD1
CSVLGGTAGGAYEQYF | TGCAGCGTCCTTGGGGGTACAGCGGGAGGTGCCTACGAGCAGTACTTC | TRBJ2-7 | many | TRBV29-1 | TRBD2
CASSLVGNAYTF | TGTGCCAGCAGCTTAGTAGGCAACGCCTACACCTTC | TRBJ1-2 | few | TRBV7-2 | NA
CASSLAGVDEQYF | TGTGCCAGCAGCTTGGCGGGAGTGGACGAGCAGTACTTC | TRBJ2-7 | few | TRBV7-2 | TRBD2
CASSLQQNTEAFF | TGCGCCAGCAGCTTACAGCAGAACACTGAAGCTTTCTTT | TRBJ1-1 | many | TRBV5-1 | NA
CASSGGGGGYEQYF | TGTGCCAGCAGCGGCGGCGGGGGGGGGTACGAGCAGTACTTC | TRBJ2-7 | many | TRBV2 | TRBD2
CASSQKGTLVYEQYF | TGTGCCAGCAGCCAAAAGGGGACTTTAGTTTACGAGCAGTACTTC | TRBJ2-7 | NA | TRBV4-2 | NA
CASTVYGGTEAFF | TGTGCCAGCACGGTGTACGGAGGCACTGAAGCTTTCTTT | TRBJ1-1 | many | TRBV12-3/TRBV12-4 | NA
CASSITGGASYEQYF | TGTGCCAGTAGTATTACAGGGGGGGCATCCTACGAGCAGTACTTC | TRBJ2-7 | few | TRBV19 | NA
CASSFPWGFGKTETQYF | TGTGCCAGCAGTTTCCCCTGGGGTTTCGGGAAAACGGAGACCCAGTACTTC | TRBJ2-5 | NA | TRBV28 | NA
CASSTTSGPGNTQYF | TGTGCCAGCAGCACCACCTCAGGGCCTGGGAATACGCAGTATTTT | TRBJ2-3 | NA | TRBV7-3 | NA
CASSGRDRADRDYGYTF | TGTGCCAGCAGCGGCCGGGACAGGGCGGACCGCGACTATGGCTACACCTTC | TRBJ1-2 | few | TRBV7-9 | TRBD1